Below are 4 T cell receptor beta chains sequenced from a single sample in a study of blood T cells in healthy people across ages. It was with a sample-barcoded 5' primer and a J-beta primer mix that a second PCR of roughly 7 to 12 cycles was run. TCRdb redid the calling of the 5' RACE reads with MiXCR, one entry per CDR3 protein. Of over 450,000 distinct CDR3 sequences listed, under 30% are singletons. These data also featured in a second study, about T cells of mothers and their children.

The sequencing input was blood. These receptors were collected from a boy aged 5 to 17 in good health.

This chain uses TRBV6-4 with TRBJ1-1, with D perhaps TRBD1 (5 bases). Trimming removed 6 bases at V and 4 bases at J, with 15 bases between. Germline V CDR1 and CDR2: MRHNA, SNTAGT. The CDR3 consists of 14 residues. CDR3: CASRDSGGATEAFF. The CDR3 DNA reads TGTGCCAGCAGAGATAGTGGGGGTGCCACTGAAGCTTTCTTT.

This chain links TRBV20-1 with TRBJ1-2; TRBD1 matches at 8 bases. Unmatched junction bases numbered 8, after V lost 0 bases and J lost 8 bases. CDR3 size: 14 residues. Germline lookup yields CDR1 DFQATT and CDR2 SNEGSKA (reference sequence). CDR3 nucleotides: TGCAGTGCTAGAGATGCCCAGGGGGCGCGGGGCTACACCTTC. It translates to CSARDAQGARGYTF.

This clonotype occurred a few times. V gene TRBV2 combines with J gene TRBJ1-5; 9 bases align to TRBD1. This CDR3 is 17 amino acids long. CDR1 SNHLY and CDR2 FYNNEI come from the germline V gene. With 2 bases clipped from V and 7 bases from J, the junction kept 12 bases outside the gene matches. Written as DNA, the CDR3 is TGTGCCAGCAGTGAAAGCCCGACACAGGGGGCCGGGCAGCCCCAGCATTTT. Translation: CASSESPTQGAGQPQHF.

CDR3 amino acids: CASSQTFRSSYNEQFF. The CDR3 nucleotides read TGTGCCAGCAGCCAGACCTTTAGGAGCTCCTACAATGAGCAGTTCTTC. V usage is TRBV3-1 and J usage is TRBJ2-1; D gene unclear. Trimming took off 3 bases at V and 0 bases at J, with 12 bases between the two ends. CDR1 and CDR2 (germline): LGHDT, YNNKEL (reference sequence). CDR3 size: 16 residues.